The subject of this entry is one T cell receptor beta chain. The antigen is undetermined. The sample is drawn from a study of CD8 T cells in Susac syndrome. At the level of the study: When their blood was taken, the Susac syndrome patients had either not yet had any therapy, were taking corticosteroids, or were taking intravenous immunoglobulin alone.

General observations from the study: Clonal expansion was absent from the CD4+ T cell repertoires in Susac syndrome.

An amount of RNA that ranged from roughly 0.5 to 1 ug was reverse transcribed with random hexamers. The immunoSEQ assay covered 54 Vbeta and 13 Jbeta segments for CDR3. Each CDR3 protein is one row after TCRdb ran MiXCR on the immunoSEQ multiplex PCR reads. Of some 150,000 distinct CDR3 sequences in the sample, approximately 96% were seen once. Per germline, CDR1 SGHTS and CDR2 YDEGEE. Between the trimmed V and J ends, which lost 2 bases and 6 bases, there was a span of 11 bases. The CDR3 consists of 13 residues. The sequencing sample was made of CD4+ T cells from PBMCs. This chain joins TRBV5-8 and TRBJ1-2; the D gene is possibly TRBD1 (5 bases). The sequence derives from a human donor with Susac syndrome. The CDR3 DNA reads TGTGCCAGCAGCTTTGCAGGGTCTCATGGCTACACCTTC. As protein: CASSFAGSHGYTF.